This TCR beta chain is drawn from a study of brain T cells in children with intractable seizures. Germline-derived CDR1 and CDR2 are SEHNR and FQNEAQ (reference sequence). This CDR3 contains 13 residues. The V and J ends lost 3 bases and 1 base respectively, with 6 bases between them. This clone was observed a single time. Time point of the sample: blood from clinic visit 5 months post-surgery; TSC patient then seizure free. Only cases whose brain tissue showed the highest T cell transcript signatures were sequenced. Only in-frame clones appear in the TCRdb table, and some are missing; sequencing was by immunoSEQ multiplex PCR. The table has around 340,000 clones, about 93% seen once.

The chain links TRBV7-9 to TRBJ1-1, with D unresolved. This TCR derives from a boy younger than two with tuberous sclerosis and intractable seizures. The sample in question was peripheral blood, obtained about 5 months after surgery. The DNA for the CDR3 is TGTGCCAGCAGCTTCGGCAGGAACACTGAAGCTTTCTTT. Its protein is CASSFGRNTEAFF.